This T cell receptor (beta chain) was documented in a study of radiotherapy plus CTLA-4 blockade in lung cancer (dated by TCRdb to the late 2010s). With regard to the full study: Objective responses were observed in more than 15% of enrolled patients, and disease control was achieved in less than 35%.

In this study, focal radiation therapy paired with CTLA-4 blockade (ipilimumab) was tested in patients who had chemo-refractory metastatic non-small-cell lung cancer. This clone showed up just once. Which antigen it targets is not known. No qualities accompany the bases; no much larger clone lies one base away. On the study overall, not on this receptor specifically: TCR clones derived from tumors expanded in peripheral blood after treatment with radiotherapy and ipilimumab. The strongest predictors of response, as reported, were early dynamic changes in blood T cell clones along with a rise in serum interferon-beta after radiation.

The CDR3, cysteine through phenylalanine, is 12 amino acids long. The entry retains the CDR3 DNA only, 36 bases that are in frame from base 1. Trimming costs V 2 bases and J 8 bases, and their ends lie 7 bases apart. Looking up the germline V gene (reference sequence) yields CDR1 SEHNR and CDR2 FQNEAQ. Libraries were built with the immunoSEQ multiplex PCR assay. Imported from immuneACCESS, the table was reduced by TCRdb to in-frame sequences with V and J called. These copies leave out some clones; in studies compared against another copy, an unresolved V gene accounts for under half, and the cause of the remainder is not known. The sample table lists 95,000 to 150,000 clones, 70% to 90% of them with a count of one. The ten most abundant clones make up approximately 7.2% of the sample.

The source of this sequence is a human donor with non-small cell lung cancer that progressed on radiotherapy plus ipilimumab. The V and J segments used are TRBV7-9 and TRBJ2-1, with the D gene tentatively TRBD1 or TRBD2, based on 5 matching bases in each. The sample in question was peripheral blood, obtained from a patient treated with radiotherapy plus ipilimumab. The CDR3 region reads CASSLMGDEQFF. The DNA reads as follows: TGTGCCAGCAGCTTAATGGGGGATGAGCAGTTCTTC.